A selection of T cell receptor beta chains follows, all from one sample in a study of blood T cell repertoires in COVID-19. The table came from immunoSEQ multiplex PCR; TCRdb's copy has only in-frame clones and leaves some out. The profile covers approximately 250,000 clones, with roughly 85% appearing a single time and approximately 8.2% taken by the ten largest. Sequenced sample: PBMCs or T cells enriched from blood (not recorded which). All receptors come from a woman aged 45-65 years with acute COVID-19. The CDR3 runs from the conserved cysteine through the conserved F or W. A D gene is named only where the DNA matches it firmly. Not every row has a clone size; where given, it reads once, few, many or a size class.

NA | TRBJ1-2 | TRBV19 | NA | CASRRTDPNYGYTF | TGTGCTAGTAGGAGAACCGATCCTAACTATGGCTACACCTTC
NA | TRBJ2-1 | TRBV6-5 | TRBD1 | CASSYGTGGYANEQFF | TGTGCCAGCAGTTACGGGACAGGGGGCTATGCCAATGAGCAGTTCTTC
NA | TRBJ1-1 | TRBV11-3 | NA | CASSTGGGALFTEAFF | TGTGCCAGCAGCACGGGCGGGGGAGCGTTATTCACTGAAGCTTTCTTT
few | TRBJ2-7 | TRBV4-1 | NA | CASSHPDRTHEQYF | TGCGCCAGCAGCCACCCCGACAGGACCCACGAGCAGTACTTC
NA | TRBJ1-2 | TRBV6-5 | NA | CASSYRGGSETYGYTF | TGTGCCAGCAGTTACCGCGGAGGCAGCGAAACCTATGGCTACACCTTC
NA | TRBJ1-1 | TRBV6-4 | NA | CASSSREDTEAFF | TGTGCCAGCAGTAGCAGGGAGGACACTGAAGCTTTCTTT
NA | TRBJ1-5 | TRBV19 | TRBD1 | CASSSQRPGQGDQPQHF | TGTGCCAGTAGCTCCCAACGGCCGGGACAGGGCGATCAGCCCCAGCATTTT
once | TRBJ1-2 | TRBV29-1 | NA | CSFIRGFRYGYTF | TGCAGCTTCATCAGGGGATTTAGATATGGCTACACCTTC
NA | TRBJ2-2 | TRBV27 | TRBD2 | CASSTPRGRGGNTGELFF | TGTGCCAGCAGTACCCCTAGGGGCCGGGGGGGCAACACCGGGGAGCTGTTTTTT
NA | TRBJ1-2 | TRBV23-1 | NA | CAPKANYGYTF | TGCGCCCCTAAAGCTAACTATGGCTACACCTTC
once | TRBJ1-3 | TRBV7-6 | NA | CASSLWAEAISGNTIYF | TGTGCCAGCAGCTTATGGGCGGAGGCAATCTCTGGAAACACCATATATTTT
few | TRBJ2-7 | TRBV30 | TRBD1 | CAWKRTDRDEQYF | TGTGCCTGGAAAAGGACCGACAGGGACGAGCAGTACTTC
NA | TRBJ2-2 | TRBV11-3 | NA | CASSLDHGNTGELFF | TGTGCCAGCAGCTTAGATCACGGGAACACCGGGGAGCTGTTTTTT
once | TRBJ2-1 | TRBV7-8 | NA | CASSRDFEQFF | TGTGCCAGCAGCCGGGACTTCGAGCAGTTCTTC
NA | TRBJ1-1 | TRBV6-5 | NA | CASSYLQMNTEAFF | TGTGCCAGCAGTTACCTACAGATGAACACTGAAGCTTTCTTT
NA | TRBJ1-1 | TRBV5-5 | TRBD1 | CASSFGGGGTEAFF | TGTGCCAGCAGCTTCGGAGGGGGCGGGACTGAAGCTTTCTTT
NA | TRBJ2-3 | TRBV2 | TRBD2 | CASSRTTTSANTQYF | TGTGCCAGCAGCCGCACGACGACTAGCGCAAATACGCAGTATTTT